Each of the 19 T cell receptor beta chains below was sequenced from the same sample in a study of shared clonotypes between healthy human individuals (dated by TCRdb to 2018 to 2021). The library was obtained by the immunoSEQ multiplex PCR assay. As stored in TCRdb, this immuneACCESS dataset retains in-frame rearrangements with V and J assigned. A fraction of the clones does not appear; measured against another copy, unresolved V genes explain less than half of the discrepancy, and the remainder lacks a known reason. Across this sample there are 2.3 million or so clones, with 85% to 95% seen only once. The top ten clonotypes cover 0.35% to 0.5% of the sample. The specimen was naive CD4+ T cells from PBMCs. Taken with the paper, the label for cell subset or site translates to: CD45RA+ positively selected. The receptor set was obtained from a man between 18 and 35 years old in good health. Some clones in this sample may be carry-over from other donors' samples.

This clone occurred a few times. The rearrangement joins TRBV28 to TRBJ1-5; D possibly corresponds to TRBD1 (5 bases). The CDR3 runs 13 residues. V was trimmed by 7 bases and J by 1 base, leaving 8 bases between them. The germline gives CDR1 MDHEN, CDR2 SYDVKM. CDR3 DNA sequence: TGTGCCAGCACCTGGGGGAGCAATCAGCCCCAGCATTTT. Residues: CASTWGSNQPQHF.

The rearrangement uses TRBV18 and TRBJ2-7; 8 nucleotides match TRBD1. The CDR3 sequence is 15 residues long. The ends lost 2 bases at V and 6 bases at J; junction bases unmatched: 9. Germline V lookup: CDR1 KGHSH, CDR2 LQKENI. The CDR3, as DNA: TGTGCCAGCTCACCAGATGGGGACAGGTTACGCGAGCAGTACTTC. It encodes CASSPDGDRLREQYF.

The rearrangement uses TRBV5-4 and TRBJ1-4, with a possible D match to TRBD1 (6 bases). The CDR3 covers 16 residues. CDR1 is SGHNT, CDR2 YYREEE, per germline (reference sequence). V was trimmed by 0 bases and J by 4 bases, leaving 13 bases between them. CDR3 DNA: TGTGCCAGCAGCTTGGATGCGGCCAGGGGTAATGAAAAACTGTTTTTT. Translated, it gives CASSLDAARGNEKLFF.

The chain recombines TRBV5-1 with TRBJ1-2; 9 positions agree with TRBD1. Germline CDR1 and CDR2: SGHRS and YFSETQ. J lost 3 bases, V lost 4 bases, and 13 bases had no gene match. This CDR3 comprises 17 residues. CDR3 bases: TGCGCCAGCAGCCCATCGGTTTCGGGACAGGGTCACTATGGCTACACCTTC. Its translation: CASSPSVSGQGHYGYTF. Together with reference TRBV5-1 and TRBJ1-2, the CDR3 gives the full variable domain: KAGVTQTPRYLIKTRGQQVTLSCSPISGHRSVSWYQQTPGQGLQFLFEYFSETQRNKGNFPGRFSGRQFSNSRSEMNVSTLELGDSALYLCASSPSVSGQGHYGYTFGSGTRLTVV.

The chain employs TRBV11-3 and TRBJ2-7; 7 bases are a match to TRBD1. Losses at the gene ends were 1 base for V and 0 bases for J; bases not matched to a gene: 3. The CDR3 consists of 15 residues. Germline lookup yields CDR1 SGHNT and CDR2 YENEEA. The CDR3: CASSLGTGSSYEQYF. CDR3 nucleotides: TGTGCCAGCAGCTTAGGGACAGGCAGCTCCTACGAGCAGTACTTC.

This chain links TRBV30 with TRBJ2-5; 7 bases fit TRBD1. Germline-derived CDR1 and CDR2 are GTSNPN and SVGIG (reference sequence). The length of the CDR3 is 12 residues. The ends lost 5 bases at V and 1 base at J; junction bases unmatched: 1. Written as DNA, the CDR3 is TGTGCCTGGCGGGACAGCCAAGAGACCCAGTACTTC. This gives the protein CAWRDSQETQYF.

About this clone itself: The sample has other DNA sequences that encode this CDR3 too. This sequence joins TRBV2 and TRBJ2-5; the D is unclear. Trimming removed 4 bases at V and 1 base at J, with 7 bases between. The germline gives CDR1 SNHLY, CDR2 FYNNEI. This CDR3 comprises 13 residues. The CDR3 nucleotides read TGTGCCAGCAGTGTGCTGAGCCAAGAGACCCAGTACTTC. Its translation: CASSVLSQETQYF.

This clone was found a few times. V usage is TRBV9 and J usage is TRBJ1-4; D might be TRBD1 (5 bases). The ends were cut back, 0 bases at V and 10 bases at J, with 19 bases in the middle. This CDR3 spans 16 amino acids. Germline values: CDR1 SGDLS, CDR2 YYNGEE. CDR3 DNA: TGTGCCAGCAGCGTAGCTGTCGGGGGGACGAGAGGAAAACTGTTTTTT. This codes for CASSVAVGGTRGKLFF.

The rearrangement joins TRBV5-1 to TRBJ2-5; D might be TRBD2 (6 bases). The germline V gene has CDR1 SGHRS and CDR2 YFSETQ. Trimming stripped 4 bases from V and 1 base from J, with 11 bases between. The CDR3 spans 14 residues. CDR3 sequence: CASSPGSSQETQYF. CDR3 nucleotides: TGCGCCAGCAGCCCCGGGAGCAGCCAAGAGACCCAGTACTTC.

J is TRBJ2-7 and V is TRBV18, with TRBD1 identical over 8 bases. Germline values: CDR1 KGHSH, CDR2 LQKENI. This CDR3 comprises 16 residues. After removal of 4 bases from V and 3 bases from J, the junction contained 11 bases not matched to a gene. CDR3 nucleotides: TGTGCCAGCTCACAAACCGGGACAGGAGGCAACTACGAGCAGTACTTC. Its protein is CASSQTGTGGNYEQYF. The whole variable domain, remainder taken from reference TRBV18 and TRBJ2-7, is NAGVMQNPRHLVRRRGQEARLRCSPMKGHSHVYWYRQLPEEGLKFMVYLQKENIIDESGMPKERFSAEFPKEGPSILRIQQVVRGDSAAYFCASSQTGTGGNYEQYFGPGTRLTVT.

This chain uses TRBV11-2 with TRBJ2-1; D is tentatively TRBD1 or TRBD2 (5 bases each). Trimming removed 4 bases from V and 5 bases from J, with 21 bases in between. CDR3 length: 17 amino acids. Germline CDR1 is SGHAT and CDR2 is FQNNGV. Written as DNA, the CDR3 is TGTGCCAGCAGCTCCCGAGGGGACCTCAGCGGCCACAATGAGCAGTTCTTC. Translation: CASSSRGDLSGHNEQFF.

The chain uses TRBV7-2 and TRBJ2-7, with TRBD2 matching over 10 bases. The length of the CDR3 is 16 residues. V dropped 5 bases and J dropped 6; count of bases not matched to a gene: 13. CDR1 is SGHTA, CDR2 FQGNSA, per germline. The CDR3 DNA is TGTGCCAGCAGCCTCACCCCTAGCGGGAGTATTTCCGAGCAGTACTTC. This encodes CASSLTPSGSISEQYF.

The chain employs TRBV28 and TRBJ1-2, with 7 bases fitting TRBD1. V shed 11 bases, J shed 4 bases, and the junction held 10 bases outside the gene matches. Per germline, CDR1 MDHEN and CDR2 SYDVKM. The CDR3 is made up of 13 amino acids. Here the CDR3 DNA reads TGTGCCTCTCCGAAGGACAGGCTCTATGGCTACACCTTC. It yields the protein CASPKDRLYGYTF.

The rearrangement links TRBV5-4 to TRBJ2-1; TRBD2 matches 8 bases. The CDR3 sequence is 13 residues long. V shed 4 bases and J 7 bases; nucleotides not matched to a gene: 4. Germline V gives CDR1 SGHNT, CDR2 YYREEE (reference sequence). The CDR3 DNA reads TGTGCCAGCAGCGAGACTAGCGTGAATGAGCAGTTCTTC. Amino acids: CASSETSVNEQFF.

This chain connects TRBV4-1 to TRBJ1-5, with D unclear. This CDR3 has 15 amino acids. From germline, CDR1 is MGHRA and CDR2 YSYEKL. V was cut by 0 bases and J by 2 bases, with 8 bases left in between. CDR3 nucleotides: TGCGCCAGCAGCCAAGAGGTCCGAGGCAATCAGCCCCAGCATTTT. Protein sequence: CASSQEVRGNQPQHF.

For this clone: Other DNA sequences of this sample code for an identical CDR3. This chain connects TRBV7-9 to TRBJ1-4, with D possibly being TRBD1 (5 bases). Trimming pared 5 bases from V and 8 bases from J, leaving 12 bases between. Germline CDR1 reads SEHNR; CDR2 reads FQNEAQ (reference sequence). There are 13 residues in the CDR3. Here the CDR3 reads CASSPGWGEKLFF. CDR3 in DNA: TGTGCCAGCAGCCCGGGCTGGGGGGAAAAACTGTTTTTT.

This chain uses TRBV5-4 with TRBJ2-2; no clear D gene. Deletions cut 1 base from V and 6 bases from J, with 7 bases between. Germline V CDR1 and CDR2: SGHNT, YYREEE (reference sequence). There are 13 residues in the CDR3. CDR3 sequence reads: CASSLSLPGELFF. As DNA, the CDR3 is TGTGCCAGCAGCTTGTCCCTGCCCGGGGAGCTGTTTTTT. Full variable domain (remainder filled in from reference TRBV5-4 and TRBJ2-2): ETGVTQSPTHLIKTRGQQVTLRCSSQSGHNTVSWYQQALGQGPQFIFQYYREEENGRGNFPPRFSGLQFPNYSSELNVNALELDDSALYLCASSLSLPGELFFGEGSRLTVL.

With respect to this clone: Within the sample, other DNA sequences also encode this same CDR3. The chain combines TRBV4-1 with TRBJ2-1, with D possibly TRBD2 on 7 matching bases. The CDR3 is 14 amino acids. Germline V gene lookup returns CDR1 MGHRA and CDR2 YSYEKL. Trimming took 6 bases from V and 0 from J, leaving 9 bases between them. The CDR3 loop reads CASSRGASYNEQFF. The DNA for the CDR3 is TGCGCCAGCAGTCGGGGGGCCTCCTACAATGAGCAGTTCTTC.

The chain couples TRBV5-1 to TRBJ2-1; D assignment may be TRBD1 or TRBD2 (7 bases each). V was pared by 4 bases and J by 8 bases, with 10 bases between. The CDR3 totals 12 residues. CDR1 and CDR2 from the germline V gene are SGHRS and YFSETQ. The CDR3, as DNA: TGCGCCAGCAGCCAGGGGGGGTATGAGCAGTTCTTC. Its protein product is CASSQGGYEQFF.